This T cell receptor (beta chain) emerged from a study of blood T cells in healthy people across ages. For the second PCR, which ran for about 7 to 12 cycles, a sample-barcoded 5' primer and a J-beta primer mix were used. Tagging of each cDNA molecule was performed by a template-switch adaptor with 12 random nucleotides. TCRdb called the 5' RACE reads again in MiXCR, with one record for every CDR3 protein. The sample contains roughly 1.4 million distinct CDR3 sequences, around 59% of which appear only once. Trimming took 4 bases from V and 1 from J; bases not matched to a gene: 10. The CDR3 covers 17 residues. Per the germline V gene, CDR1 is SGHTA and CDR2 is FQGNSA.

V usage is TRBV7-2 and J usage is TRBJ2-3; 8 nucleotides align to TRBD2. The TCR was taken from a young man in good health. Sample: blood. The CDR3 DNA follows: TGTGCCAGCAGCTCTGTCGCTAGCGGGCAACGCACAGATACGCAGTATTTT. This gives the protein CASSSVASGQRTDTQYF.